One sample yielded the 12 T cell receptor beta chains listed below, sequenced in a study of blood T cell repertoires in COVID-19. Here immunoSEQ multiplex PCR was the method, and the copy in TCRdb shows in-frame clones only, minus some. The sample lists fewer than 250,000 clones; around 90% were seen once. The specimen sequenced was peripheral blood. These TCRs come from a young man with COVID-19, enrolled during active disease.

The gene calls are TRBV4-2 and TRBJ2-1, with a weak D call TRBD2 (5 bases). The CDR3 extends over 15 amino acids. Looked up from germline, CDR1 is LGHNA and CDR2 is YNFKEQ. V was cut by 0 bases and J by 7 bases, with 13 bases left in between. CDR3: CASSQDPLAQNEQFF. The CDR3 nucleotides are TGTGCCAGCAGCCAAGATCCCCTAGCTCAGAATGAGCAGTTCTTC.

The chain is built from TRBV5-1 and TRBJ2-2; D possibly corresponds to TRBD1 (6 bases). The CDR3 runs to 16 residues. V was shortened by 3 bases and J by 5 bases, with 17 bases between the two germline ends. CDR1 is SGHRS, CDR2 YFSETQ, per germline. CDR3 in DNA: TGCGCCAGCAGCTCACCCGGGACAAGATCAACCGGGGAGCTGTTTTTT. It encodes CASSSPGTRSTGELFF.

The rearrangement links TRBV5-1 to TRBJ1-4, with D unclear. In germline, CDR1 is SGHRS, CDR2 YFSETQ. Trimming removed 3 bases from V and 6 bases from J, with 18 bases in between. CDR3 length: 16 amino acids. CDR3: CASSSARSGNDEKLFF. As DNA, the CDR3 is TGCGCCAGCAGCTCCGCTCGTTCGGGGAATGATGAAAAACTGTTTTTT.

The V gene is TRBV19, the J gene TRBJ2-5; D is ambiguous. The germline CDR1 and CDR2 sequences are LNHDA and SQIVND (reference sequence). V shed 10 bases and J shed 2 bases, with 5 bases lying between them. There are 10 residues in the CDR3. The CDR3 nucleotides read TGTGCCACCCTACAAGAGACCCAGTACTTC. Amino acids: CATLQETQYF.

This clone was seen just once. CDR3 protein: CASSYSSGFGNTIYF. CDR3 DNA sequence: TGTGCCAGCAGTTACTCGTCAGGGTTTGGAAACACCATATATTTT. The J gene is TRBJ1-3, the V gene TRBV6-5, with D possibly TRBD1 on 5 matching bases. Trimming stripped 0 bases from V and 3 bases from J, with 9 bases between. Germline V gene data show CDR1 as MNHEY and CDR2 as SVGAGI. The CDR3 length is 15 residues.

This chain joins TRBV2 and TRBJ2-3; D is ambiguous. This CDR3 comprises 14 residues. Germline V gene sequence: CDR1 SNHLY, CDR2 FYNNEI. V lost 4 bases and J 3 bases, leaving 11 bases between the germline ends. This CDR3 is CASSVQDATDTQYF. DNA of the CDR3: TGTGCCAGCAGTGTGCAGGATGCGACAGATACGCAGTATTTT.

The chain is built from TRBV5-1 and TRBJ1-3; 8 positions match TRBD1. The CDR3 is 19 amino acids. Germline CDR1 reads SGHRS; CDR2 reads YFSETQ. V was clipped by 1 base and J by 1 base; unmatched bases: 13. In DNA form, the CDR3 reads TGCGCCAGCAGCTTGACCGCTTCAGGACAGGGAGGATCTGGAAACACCATATATTTT. Protein sequence: CASSLTASGQGGSGNTIYF. The full variable domain, in which reference TRBV5-1 and TRBJ1-3 provide the parts outside the CDR3, is KAGVTQTPRYLIKTRGQQVTLSCSPISGHRSVSWYQQTPGQGLQFLFEYFSETQRNKGNFPGRFSGRQFSNSRSEMNVSTLELGDSALYLCASSLTASGQGGSGNTIYFGEGSWLTVV.

This chain connects TRBV19 to TRBJ1-1, with D tentatively TRBD1 (6 bases). This CDR3 contains 13 residues. The V gene lost 4 bases and the J gene lost 2 bases, with 8 bases spanning the gap. CDR1 is LNHDA and CDR2 is SQIVND in the germline V gene (reference sequence). The chain's CDR3 is CASSTGTNTEAFF. The CDR3 DNA is TGTGCCAGTAGTACAGGGACAAACACTGAAGCTTTCTTT.

V is TRBV9 and J is TRBJ1-4; 8 bases fit TRBD1. This CDR3 has 14 amino acids. The V gene end was trimmed by 4 bases and the J gene end by 8 bases; junction bases not matched to a gene: 7. From germline, CDR1 is SGDLS and CDR2 YYNGEE. As DNA, the CDR3 is TGTGCCAGCAGCCCATACAGGGGGGTCGAAAAACTGTTTTTT. It encodes CASSPYRGVEKLFF.

This clone was seen many times. The rearrangement joins TRBV11-3 to TRBJ2-7; TRBD2 aligns across 14 bases. CDR3 length: 18 residues. The V gene end was trimmed by 5 bases and the J gene end by 6 bases; junction bases not matched to a gene: 15. Germline lookup yields CDR1 SGHNT and CDR2 YENEEA. The CDR3: CASSDTGPRLAGGLEQYF. The CDR3 DNA reads as TGTGCCAGCAGCGACACGGGCCCTAGACTAGCGGGGGGGCTCGAGCAGTACTTC.

In the case of this clone: Other DNA sequences from this sample encode an identical CDR3 as well. The chain couples TRBV5-1 to TRBJ2-2; possibly TRBD1 for D (6 bases). V lost 5 bases to trimming and J lost 3 bases, with 17 bases between them. The CDR3 has 16 residues. CDR1 and CDR2 (germline): SGHRS, YFSETQ. The CDR3 is CASRGIEDRDTGELFF. In DNA form, the CDR3 reads TGCGCCAGCAGAGGTATTGAGGACAGAGACACCGGGGAGCTGTTTTTT.

CDR3 residues: CASSRRDRGEKLFF. Here the CDR3 DNA reads TGTGCCAGCAGTCGCAGGGACAGGGGTGAAAAACTGTTTTTT. The V and J genes are TRBV6-5 and TRBJ1-4, with TRBD1 matching over 10 bases. The V gene end was trimmed by 5 bases and the J gene end by 7 bases; junction bases not matched to a gene: 4. Germline loops: CDR1 MNHEY, CDR2 SVGAGI. The CDR3 has 14 amino acids.